Following are 18 T cell receptor beta chains from one sample sequenced in a study of shared clonotypes between healthy human individuals. Generated by immunoSEQ multiplex PCR, the TCRdb table keeps only in-frame clones and is missing some. The sample carries roughly 1.4 million clones, about 98.5% recorded once. Sequenced material: naive CD4+ T cells sorted from blood. The subset is: CD45RA+ positively selected. The receptors shown here come from a young man in good health.

The rearrangement joins TRBV5-5 to TRBJ2-1; TRBD2 is a possible D gene (6 bases). Germline loops: CDR1 SGHKS, CDR2 YYEKEE (reference sequence). The CDR3 runs to 15 residues. The ends were cut back, 4 bases at V and 2 bases at J, with 13 bases in the middle. In nucleotides, the CDR3 is TGTGCCAGCAGCCGAGGGGTAGCGGCCTACAATGAGCAGTTCTTC. It encodes CASSRGVAAYNEQFF.

The chain employs TRBV25-1 and TRBJ2-7; no clear D gene. Germline V lookup: CDR1 MGHDK, CDR2 SYGVNS. This CDR3 is built from 14 residues. V lost 0 bases to trimming and J lost 5 bases, with 11 bases between them. CDR3 sequence reads: CASSEYLDLDEQYF. The CDR3 DNA reads TGTGCCAGCAGTGAATATTTAGACCTGGACGAGCAGTACTTC.

The V and J genes are TRBV4-1 and TRBJ1-1; 7 positions match TRBD1. Trimming removed 0 bases from V and 5 bases from J; junction bases left unmatched: 9. Germline values: CDR1 MGHRA, CDR2 YSYEKL. CDR3 length: 16 amino acids. The CDR3 region has the DNA TGCGCCAGCAGCCAAGACGTGGAGGGGGCGCGGACTGAAGCTTTCTTT. Amino acid sequence: CASSQDVEGARTEAFF.

J is TRBJ2-5 and V is TRBV7-3; D not resolved. This CDR3 contains 13 residues. In germline, CDR1 is SGHTA, CDR2 FQGTGA. Trimming removed 5 bases at V and 1 base at J, with 8 bases between. DNA for the CDR3: TGTGCCAGCAGCCCCAAGCCCCAAGAGACCCAGTACTTC. This codes for CASSPKPQETQYF. The whole variable domain, remainder taken from reference TRBV7-3 and TRBJ2-5, is GAGVSQTPSNKVTEKGKYVELRCDPISGHTALYWYRQSLGQGPEFLIYFQGTGAADDSGLPNDRFFAVRPEGSVSTLKIQRTERGDSAVYLCASSPKPQETQYFGPGTRLLVL.

The CDR3 sequence is CASSFAQGLSEQYF. CDR3 DNA: TGCGCCAGCAGCTTCGCCCAGGGTTTGTCCGAGCAGTACTTC. The chain links TRBV5-1 to TRBJ2-7, with a tentative D call TRBD1 (5 bases). Germline loops: CDR1 SGHRS, CDR2 YFSETQ. The germline V and J ends were trimmed by 2 bases and 6 bases, with 15 bases remaining between them. The length of the CDR3 is 14 residues. Together with reference TRBV5-1 and TRBJ2-7, the CDR3 gives the full variable domain: KAGVTQTPRYLIKTRGQQVTLSCSPISGHRSVSWYQQTPGQGLQFLFEYFSETQRNKGNFPGRFSGRQFSNSRSEMNVSTLELGDSALYLCASSFAQGLSEQYFGPGTRLTVT.

To note about this clone: Additional DNA sequences in this sample encode the identical CDR3. The CDR3 loop reads CASSGQGGYGYTF. The CDR3 DNA reads TGTGCCAGCAGTGGGCAGGGAGGCTATGGCTACACCTTC. V and J are TRBV2 and TRBJ1-2; weak D call: TRBD1 (5 bases). V was clipped by 4 bases and J by 4 bases, with 10 bases between them. CDR1 is SNHLY and CDR2 is FYNNEI in the germline V gene. This CDR3 comprises 13 residues.

This sequence joins TRBV6-5 and TRBJ2-3; no reliable D call. Germline V gene data show CDR1 as MNHEY and CDR2 as SVGAGI. Trimming cost V 0 bases and J 2 bases, with 9 bases left between them. This CDR3 is built from 15 residues. DNA for the CDR3: TGTGCCAGCAGTTACTCGAGTGGGATCACAGATACGCAGTATTTT. This encodes CASSYSSGITDTQYF.

This chain links TRBV4-2 with TRBJ2-4; weak D call: TRBD2 (5 bases). Germline CDR1 is LGHNA and CDR2 is YNFKEQ. Trimming left V 5 bases short and J 2 bases short, with 13 bases between. CDR3 size: 15 residues. CDR3 DNA: TGTGCCAGCAGCGATATCCGGGATTCCAAAAACATTCAGTACTTC. Its protein product is CASSDIRDSKNIQYF.

This chain connects TRBV9 to TRBJ2-1; D is ambiguous. Germline V gene lookup returns CDR1 SGDLS and CDR2 YYNGEE. V shed 0 bases and J shed 13 bases, with 8 bases lying between them. The CDR3 length is 11 residues. The CDR3: CASSVGGTQFF. CDR3 DNA sequence: TGTGCCAGCAGCGTAGGAGGTACCCAGTTCTTC.

The table lists this clone with a count of one. The V gene is TRBV5-4, the J gene TRBJ1-4; D is unclear. CDR3 length: 14 amino acids. Germline-derived CDR1 and CDR2 are SGHNT and YYREEE (reference sequence). V was cut by 2 bases and J by 7 bases, with 12 bases left in between. In DNA, the CDR3 is TGTGCCAGCAGCTTTCGGGGTGGCGGTGAAAAACTGTTTTTT. It translates to CASSFRGGGEKLFF.

Concerning this clone itself: The same CDR3 also results from other DNA sequences found in this sample. The chain links TRBV30 to TRBJ2-5; D gene ambiguous. Germline assignment: CDR1 GTSNPN and CDR2 SVGIG (reference sequence). The CDR3 has 12 residues. Trimming cost V 0 bases and J 5 bases, with 7 bases left between them. The CDR3 DNA sequence: TGTGCCTGGAGTGTCCTAGGGGAGACCCAGTACTTC. The encoded protein is CAWSVLGETQYF.

The rearrangement joins TRBV27 to TRBJ2-7, with D perhaps matching TRBD1 (6 bases). Trimming took off 3 bases at V and 1 base at J, with 16 bases between the two ends. Germline CDR1 MNHEY, CDR2 SMNVEV (reference sequence). The CDR3 has 16 amino acids. The CDR3 DNA follows: TGTGCCAGCAGTTTTCCCCTTGGTGGACAGTCCTACGAGCAGTACTTC. It is translated as CASSFPLGGQSYEQYF.

V is TRBV5-1 and J is TRBJ1-1; TRBD1 is a possible D gene (6 bases). V was clipped by 4 bases and J by 0 bases, with 19 bases between them. CDR1 is SGHRS and CDR2 is YFSETQ in the germline V gene. The CDR3 runs 17 residues. CDR3: CASSAKTGKPLNTEAFF. In DNA, the CDR3 is TGCGCCAGCAGCGCCAAGACAGGCAAACCCCTGAACACTGAAGCTTTCTTT.

The CDR3 region is CASSFDRGYTF. CDR3 bases: TGCGCCAGCAGCTTCGACAGGGGCTACACCTTC. The V and J genes are TRBV5-1 and TRBJ1-2; perhaps TRBD1 as D (6 bases). Trimming stripped 2 bases from V and 8 bases from J, with 7 bases between. The CDR3 length is 11 residues. Germline V CDR1 and CDR2: SGHRS, YFSETQ.

The genes are TRBV4-2 and TRBJ2-3, with unresolved D. CDR1 is LGHNA and CDR2 is YNFKEQ in the germline V gene. V shed 1 base and J shed 8 bases, with 7 bases lying between them. The CDR3 extends over 12 amino acids. CDR3 residues: CASSQAESTQYF. The DNA for the CDR3 is TGTGCCAGCAGCCAAGCCGAGAGTACGCAGTATTTT.

V is TRBV18 and J is TRBJ2-1, with D perhaps matching TRBD2 (5 bases). In germline, CDR1 is KGHSH, CDR2 LQKENI. The V and J ends lost 5 bases and 3 bases respectively, with 17 bases between them. The CDR3 consists of 16 residues. The chain's CDR3 is CASSLFGRGGYNEQFF. The CDR3 nucleotides read TGTGCCAGCTCATTGTTTGGGAGAGGTGGCTACAATGAGCAGTTCTTC.

V gene TRBV10-3 combines with J gene TRBJ2-1; D not certain. Germline-derived CDR1 and CDR2 are ENHRY and SYGVKD. The CDR3 sequence is 13 residues long. The ends were cut back, 2 bases at V and 10 bases at J, with 12 bases in the middle. CDR3 DNA: TGTGCCATCAGTGAGCCGCTTGGTCGGGAGCAGTTCTTC. This gives the protein CAISEPLGREQFF.

CDR3 in amino acids: CASSATSGTYEQYF. CDR3 in DNA: TGTGCCAGCAGCGCAACTAGCGGGACTTACGAGCAGTACTTC. The chain is built from TRBV27 and TRBJ2-7, with TRBD2 matching over 10 bases. With 6 bases clipped from V and 4 bases from J, the junction kept 6 bases outside the gene matches. Germline V gene lookup returns CDR1 MNHEY and CDR2 SMNVEV (reference sequence). The CDR3 sequence is 14 residues long.